The rows below give T cell receptor beta chains drawn from one sample of a study of blood T cell repertoires in COVID-19. Sequenced by immunoSEQ multiplex PCR; TCRdb stores in-frame clones only, minus some. The table records 55,000 to 80,000 clones, 85% to 90% of them present only once. Sequenced input: peripheral blood. The receptor set was obtained from a man between 50 and 59 years old with acute or convalescent COVID-19. CDR3s include the opening cysteine and the closing phenylalanine or tryptophan. Each record gives: clone size, V gene, D gene, J gene, CDR3 DNA, CDR3 protein. A D gene is named only where the DNA matches it firmly. Clone size, where shown, is once, few, many, or a class for clones that have expanded.

-	TRBV2	TRBD1	TRBJ1-1	TGTGCCAGCAAGGGGGCTGAGCGTAGTTCCCTATCGAACACTGAAGCTTTCTTT	CASKGAERSSLSNTEAFF
-	TRBV7-9	-	TRBJ2-2	TGTGCCAGCACCTCGGGGGACCAGAGGTCCGGGGAGCTGTTTTTT	CASTSGDQRSGELFF
few	TRBV10-3	-	TRBJ1-4	TGTGCCACCAGACGTGGGACACCAACTAATGAAAAACTGTTTTTT	CATRRGTPTNEKLFF
-	TRBV7-2	-	TRBJ2-1	TGTGCCAGCAGCCTCAGCCGGGACAATGAGCAGTTCTTC	CASSLSRDNEQFF
-	TRBV6-5	-	TRBJ2-2	TGTGCCAGCAGAGCCAGACTCGCCCGGGGGGAGCTGTTTTTT	CASRARLARGELFF
-	TRBV2	-	TRBJ2-2	TGTGCCAGCGGGGGGGCAGGGGCCTACACCGGGGAGCTGTTTTTT	CASGGAGAYTGELFF
-	TRBV7-9	TRBD1	TRBJ1-1	TGTGCCAGCAGCCAACAGGGGGGTAGCACTGAAGCTTTCTTT	CASSQQGGSTEAFF
-	TRBV7-2	TRBD1	TRBJ1-5	TGTGCCAGCAGCTTAGAAGGGACAGCTAATAGCAATCAGCCCCAGCATTTT	CASSLEGTANSNQPQHF
-	TRBV2	TRBD1	TRBJ1-6	TGTGCCAGCAGTGCAGACAGGGGGCTGGGATCACCCCTCCACTTT	CASSADRGLGSPLHF
-	TRBV4-3	TRBD1	TRBJ2-6	TGCGCCAGCAGCCAAGGGGGACAGGGTCTTTCTGGGGCCAACGTCCTGACTTTC	CASSQGGQGLSGANVLTF
-	TRBV27	-	TRBJ1-6	TGTGCCAGCAGTTTAGTCGGGGGGAGGTCACCCCTCCACTTT	CASSLVGGRSPLHF
once	TRBV15	-	TRBJ1-2	TGTGCCACCAGCGGGACAAACTATGGCTACACCTTC	CATSGTNYGYTF
-	TRBV18	-	TRBJ1-2	TGTGCCAGCTCACCACCTTCACAGGGAGCTAACTATGGCTACACCTTC	CASSPPSQGANYGYTF
-	TRBV9	-	TRBJ1-1	TGTGCCAGCAGCTCCGCGGGGGGGCGGGACACTGAAGCTTTCTTT	CASSSAGGRDTEAFF
-	TRBV5-6	TRBD1	TRBJ1-5	TGTGCCAGCAGCTTGAGGGGGACAGAAGTAAATCAGCCCCAGCATTTT	CASSLRGTEVNQPQHF
-	TRBV6-4	TRBD2	TRBJ2-3	TGTGCCAGCAGCCACGGCGGGGCTAGCGGGATGGATACGCAGTATTTT	CASSHGGASGMDTQYF
-	TRBV4-3	-	TRBJ1-4	TGCGCCAGCAGCCAAGGGACAGAGCAACATAATGAAAAACTGTTTTTT	CASSQGTEQHNEKLFF
few	TRBV9	-	TRBJ1-5	TGTGCCAGCAAACCACCCAGCAACGAGGATAGCAATCAGCCCCAGCATTTT	CASKPPSNEDSNQPQHF
-	TRBV6-2/TRBV6-3	-	TRBJ1-2	TGTGCCAGCAGCGAAACCAACAGCTATGGCTACACCTTC	CASSETNSYGYTF
-	TRBV14	-	TRBJ1-2	TGTGCCAGCAGCCAAATGAGCAGGGGCTATGGCTACACCTTC	CASSQMSRGYGYTF
-	TRBV7-9	TRBD2	TRBJ2-3	TGTGCCAGCAGGCTAGACCTTAGCGGGAGAGCTGATACGCAGTATTTT	CASRLDLSGRADTQYF
-	TRBV28	-	TRBJ1-6	TGTGCCAGCAGCCTCGCGTACAGCTCCTATAATTCACCCCTCCACTTT	CASSLAYSSYNSPLHF
-	TRBV9	TRBD2	TRBJ2-3	TGTGCCAGCAGCGTACTCCCCGGGACTAGCGGGAGGACAGATACGCAGTATTTT	CASSVLPGTSGRTDTQYF
-	TRBV20-1	-	TRBJ1-2	TGCAGTGCTAGTGTATCATTGGGGCAGACAGGCTACACCTTC	CSASVSLGQTGYTF
-	TRBV6-5	-	TRBJ1-2	TGTGCCAGCAGTTACTCGAAGCACAACTATGGCTACACCTTC	CASSYSKHNYGYTF
few	TRBV24-1	-	TRBJ2-2	TGTGCCACCAGTGCAGAACGTCTCGGGGAGCTGTTTTTT	CATSAERLGELFF
-	TRBV6-5	-	TRBJ2-7	TGTGCCAGCAGTTACTCGAGCGTGGGTGCCTACGAGCAGTACTTC	CASSYSSVGAYEQYF